These T cell receptor beta chains were read from a single sample in a study of patients and donors after allogeneic stem cell transplantation. TCRdb analysed the RT-PCR reads with MiXCR anew, one entry per CDR3 protein. The sample shows about 150,000 distinct CDR3 sequences, 37% of them seen only once. Sequenced: blood, either unsorted or a sorted T cell fraction (not recorded which). The receptors originated from a human donor who was either an allogeneic HSCT recipient or a stem cell or donor lymphocyte infusion donor (not recorded which). It is not recorded whose cells these are; they may come from a transplant donor. Each CDR3 is given with its conserved first and last residue. The order of the fields is J gene, D gene, V gene, clone size, CDR3 protein. A D gene is named only where the DNA matches it firmly. Size is stated for part of the rows, as once, few or many counts, or as a class when the clone is expanded.

>TRBJ1-1|-|TRBV29-1|-
CSVDDRWLNTEAFF
>TRBJ1-2|TRBD1|TRBV6-5|-
CASSWDRVYGYTF
>TRBJ1-1|TRBD1|TRBV6-2/TRBV6-3|-
CASSTRTGASTEAFF
>TRBJ2-2|-|TRBV29-1|-
CSVTEGAGELFF
>TRBJ1-4|-|TRBV24-1|once
CATSDSLADSEKLFF
>TRBJ2-1|-|TRBV7-2|-
CASSLVGGATPNEQFF
>TRBJ1-2|TRBD1|TRBV7-9|-
CASSARQGLYGYTF
>TRBJ2-1|-|TRBV5-1|few
CASSFDPGTYNEQFF
>TRBJ1-3|-|TRBV20-1|-
CSARDHITDSGNTIYF
>TRBJ1-5|TRBD1|TRBV20-1|few
CSAFGQAPNQPQHF
>TRBJ2-7|TRBD2|TRBV6-6|-
CASSYSRGGAYEQYF
>TRBJ1-4|TRBD1|TRBV3-1|-
CASTRDRGEKLFF
>TRBJ1-6|-|TRBV3-1|few
CASSQHMGPSSYNSPLHF
>TRBJ1-5|TRBD1|TRBV10-3|-
CAISEGQGLGAQHF
>TRBJ1-1|-|TRBV7-9|-
CASISPGSRNTEAFF
>TRBJ2-6|-|TRBV25-1|few
CASSAVGGFGANVLTF
>TRBJ1-2|-|TRBV12-3/TRBV12-4|-
CASRLQGLGGYTF
>TRBJ1-2|-|TRBV12-3/TRBV12-4|few
CASSLLSRGGGGYTF
>TRBJ1-3|-|TRBV29-1|few
CSVEARAGNTIYF
>TRBJ2-1|TRBD2|TRBV7-3|-
CASSLNPPYGAGGTYNEQFF
>TRBJ2-4|-|TRBV2|few
CASLRLAKNIQYF